Below, 23 T cell receptor beta chains from the same sample are listed, as sequenced in a study of cytotoxic CD8 clonotypes in ibrutinib-treated CLL. The data were produced by immunoSEQ multiplex PCR, yet TCRdb's version contains in-frame clones alone and is incomplete. The table lists approximately 100,000 clones, 55% to 75% of them singletons, with about 40% in the top ten. The sample consisted of PBMCs, taken after 24 months of ibrutinib treatment. The receptors stem from a human donor with chronic lymphocytic leukemia.

The chain recombines TRBV7-9 with TRBJ2-7; D gene uncertain. The CDR3 has 11 residues. Trimming shortened V by 4 bases and J by 3 bases, and 4 bases separated the two germline ends. Germline V lookup: CDR1 SEHNR, CDR2 FQNEAQ (reference sequence). This CDR3 reads CASSSDYEQYF. In DNA, the CDR3 is TGTGCCAGCAGCTCGGACTACGAGCAGTACTTC.

The V call is TRBV10-1, the J call TRBJ1-3; no clear D. Germline CDR1 and CDR2: WNHNN and SYGVQD (reference sequence). V was shortened by 9 bases and J by 0 bases, with 9 bases between the two germline ends. The CDR3 covers 13 residues. CDR3 amino acids: CASRANSGNTIYF. In DNA, the CDR3 is TGCGCCAGTCGGGCCAACTCTGGAAACACCATATATTTT.

This clone was counted only a few times. The chain couples TRBV18 to TRBJ2-7; the match to TRBD1 covers 8 bases. The V gene end was trimmed by 2 bases and the J gene end by 5 bases; junction bases not matched to a gene: 8. The CDR3 contains 15 residues. Germline V CDR1 and CDR2: KGHSH, LQKENI. CDR3 loop: CASSPRQGLRDEQYF. The CDR3 bases are TGTGCCAGCTCACCAAGACAGGGGTTAAGGGACGAGCAGTACTTC.

Written as DNA, the CDR3 is TGTGCCAGCAGTGAATGGGGCAGGGGGCATGGCTACACCTTC. It is translated as CASSEWGRGHGYTF. This chain uses TRBV25-1 with TRBJ1-2; 8 positions match TRBD1. This CDR3 has 14 residues. Germline trimming cut 1 base from V and 6 bases from J; bases unmatched to any gene: 4. CDR1 and CDR2 (germline): MGHDK, SYGVNS.

Only one count was recorded for this clone. V usage is TRBV20-1 and J usage is TRBJ2-5; D might be TRBD1 (6 bases). The V end lost 0 bases, the J end lost 7 bases, and 6 bases lay between the germline ends. Germline V gene sequence: CDR1 DFQATT, CDR2 SNEGSKA (reference sequence). The CDR3 has 11 amino acids. CDR3 sequence: CSAREGATQYF. CDR3 coding DNA: TGCAGTGCTAGAGAGGGGGCGACCCAGTACTTC.

V usage is TRBV6-1 and J usage is TRBJ1-1; D ambiguous. The ends were cut back, 11 bases at V and 11 bases at J, with 18 bases in the middle. The CDR3 runs to 11 residues. CDR1 is MNHNS and CDR2 is SASEGT in the germline V gene. CDR3: CASKGAGKAFF. CDR3 DNA sequence: TGTGCCTCCAAGGGAGCGGGGAAGGCTTTCTTT.

This clone was seen only a few times. This chain uses TRBV29-1 with TRBJ1-1; the match to TRBD1 covers 11 bases. The V gene's germline CDR1 is SQVTM and CDR2 ANQGSEA. Germline trimming cut 4 bases from V and 11 bases from J; bases unmatched to any gene: 12. The CDR3 consists of 14 residues. The CDR3 loop reads CSVGPGQGVSPAFF. For the CDR3, the DNA is TGCAGCGTTGGACCGGGACAGGGGGTTTCGCCGGCTTTCTTT. Together with reference TRBV29-1 and TRBJ1-1, the CDR3 gives the full variable domain: SAVISQKPSRDICQRGTSLTIQCQVDSQVTMMFWYRQQPGQSLTLIATANQGSEATYESGFVIDKFPISRPNLTFSTLTVSNMSPEDSSIYLCSVGPGQGVSPAFFGQGTRLTVV.

The chain uses TRBV6-5 and TRBJ2-5, with D possibly TRBD1 on 5 matching bases. Germline CDR1 and CDR2: MNHEY and SVGAGI. CDR3 length equals 15 residues. Trimming removed 1 base at V and 11 bases at J, with 20 bases between. CDR3 nucleotide sequence: TGTGCCAGCAGTTACTTAAGGGGTTCTCGGTTGGAGCAGTACTTC. Its translation is CASSYLRGSRLEQYF.

The chain links TRBV20-1 to TRBJ1-2; possible D gene TRBD1, 6 bases. This CDR3 comprises 10 residues. Deletions cut 3 bases from V and 7 bases from J, with 6 bases between. Germline CDR1 is DFQATT and CDR2 is SNEGSKA (reference sequence). The CDR3 reads CSASRGGYTF. In DNA, the CDR3 is TGCAGTGCTAGCAGGGGTGGCTACACCTTC.

This rearrangement joins TRBV30 to TRBJ2-5, with no clear D. The V gene's germline CDR1 is GTSNPN and CDR2 SVGIG (reference sequence). V lost 2 bases and J lost 5, with 15 bases in between. The CDR3 contains 14 residues. The CDR3, as DNA: TGTGCCTGGAGTCCCCTCGATCTCCCGGAGACCCAGTACTTC. Protein product: CAWSPLDLPETQYF.

The rearrangement uses TRBV10-3 and TRBJ1-2; D gene ambiguous. The CDR3 length is 14 residues. Germline-derived CDR1 and CDR2 are ENHRY and SYGVKD. V was trimmed by 3 bases and J by 5 bases, leaving 13 bases between them. CDR3 DNA sequence: TGTGCCATCAGTGAAAGCCGGGTGGGGTATGGCTACACCTTC. This translates into CAISESRVGYGYTF.

This chain connects TRBV4-1 to TRBJ1-2; D is unclear. CDR1 is MGHRA and CDR2 is YSYEKL in the germline V gene. The CDR3 spans 14 residues. Trimming pared 0 bases from V and 8 bases from J, leaving 13 bases between. The CDR3 sequence: CASSQEGRLEGYTF. Here the CDR3 DNA reads TGCGCCAGCAGCCAAGAAGGGAGGTTAGAAGGCTACACCTTC.

Only a few counts were recorded for this clone. The chain links TRBV6-6 to TRBJ2-3; 8 nucleotides align to TRBD1. The germline V gene has CDR1 MNHNY and CDR2 SVGAGI (reference sequence). V was pared by 5 bases and J by 1 base, with 2 bases of the junction left unmatched. This CDR3 has 14 residues. The CDR3 here is CASSKGQGTDTQYF. CDR3 in DNA: TGTGCCAGCAGTAAGGGACAGGGCACAGATACGCAGTATTTT.

This clone was seen a handful of times. The rearrangement uses TRBV28 and TRBJ2-6; the D gene is possibly TRBD2 (5 bases). Germline CDR1 is MDHEN and CDR2 is SYDVKM. V was trimmed by 4 bases and J by 0 bases, leaving 13 bases between them. This CDR3 has 17 amino acids. The CDR3 bases are TGTGCCAGCAGTTACCAGCGGCAGAGCTCTGGGGCCAACGTCCTGACTTTC. This codes for CASSYQRQSSGANVLTF.

Here the CDR3 reads CASSLSDRANTEAFF. DNA of the CDR3: TGTGCCAGCAGCCTTTCGGACAGGGCCAACACTGAAGCTTTCTTT. The rearrangement joins TRBV6-6 to TRBJ1-1; 8 bases align to TRBD1. The CDR3 covers 15 residues. V dropped 6 bases and J dropped 2; count of bases not matched to a gene: 8. Germline CDR1 reads MNHNY; CDR2 reads SVGAGI (reference sequence).

The chain combines TRBV29-1 with TRBJ1-5; a weak D match, TRBD1 (5 bases). Trimming stripped 6 bases from V and 1 base from J, with 13 bases between. Germline CDR1 SQVTM, CDR2 ANQGSEA. The CDR3 is 14 amino acids. CDR3 in amino acids: CSVADRDSNQPQHF. The DNA of the CDR3 is TGCAGCGTCGCCGACAGAGACAGCAATCAGCCCCAGCATTTT.

This clone was counted ten times or more. V and J are TRBV6-6 and TRBJ2-1; no clear D gene. The CDR3 is 15 amino acids. Trimming cost V 5 bases and J 0 bases, with 11 bases left between them. The germline CDR1 and CDR2 sequences are MNHNY and SVGAGI (reference sequence). CDR3 amino acids: CASSAMASSYNEQFF. Written as DNA, the CDR3 is TGTGCCAGCAGTGCAATGGCGAGCTCCTACAATGAGCAGTTCTTC.

This clone was seen more than once but under ten times. The chain employs TRBV10-3 and TRBJ2-3; D might be TRBD1 (7 bases). V was pared by 7 bases and J by 4 bases, with 21 bases between. This CDR3 contains 16 residues. The germline CDR1 and CDR2 sequences are ENHRY and SYGVKD. The CDR3 loop is CAIISRTGGGPDTQYF. The CDR3 DNA reads TGTGCCATCATTTCCCGGACAGGAGGGGGGCCAGATACGCAGTATTTT.

The J gene is TRBJ2-4, the V gene TRBV9; D assignment may be TRBD1 or TRBD2 (6 bases each). V lost 3 bases to trimming and J lost 4 bases, with 11 bases between them. The CDR3 contains 14 residues. CDR1 and CDR2 from the germline V gene are SGDLS and YYNGEE. CDR3 nucleotide sequence: TGTGCCAGCAGCGCACTAGGGGGGAAAAACATTCAGTACTTC. It encodes CASSALGGKNIQYF.

The sample holds one count of this clone. The chain employs TRBV27 and TRBJ1-1; tentatively, D is TRBD1 (6 bases). The CDR3 runs 13 residues. Germline CDR1 MNHEY, CDR2 SMNVEV (reference sequence). V was trimmed by 0 bases and J by 5 bases, leaving 7 bases between them. The CDR3 nucleotides are TGTGCCAGCAGTTTATCAAGGGGGACTGAAGCTTTCTTT. It encodes CASSLSRGTEAFF.

The chain uses TRBV6-1 and TRBJ2-2; 13 nucleotides align to TRBD2. This CDR3 is 17 amino acids long. The germline V gene encodes CDR1 MNHNS and CDR2 SASEGT. V gave up 4 bases and J gave up 0 bases; unmatched junction bases: 2. CDR3 region: CASSGLAGGPNTGELFF. In nucleotides, the CDR3 is TGTGCCAGCAGTGGACTAGCGGGGGGCCCGAACACCGGGGAGCTGTTTTTT.

The V gene is TRBV6-6, the J gene TRBJ2-7; D perhaps matches TRBD2 (6 bases). Trimming cost V 7 bases and J 4 bases, with 14 bases left between them. Per germline, CDR1 MNHNY and CDR2 SVGAGI (reference sequence). CDR3 size: 13 residues. The CDR3 DNA sequence: TGTGCCAGCACCGGCCCCGCGGGGTACGAGCAGTACTTC. Translation: CASTGPAGYEQYF.

The chain couples TRBV9 to TRBJ2-3; 7 nucleotides line up with TRBD1. The V segment lost 3 bases and the J segment 7 bases; nucleotides outside the gene matches: 14. CDR3 length: 16 amino acids. The germline V gene has CDR1 SGDLS and CDR2 YYNGEE. CDR3 protein: CASSASTGAGENTQYF. The CDR3 DNA reads TGTGCCAGCAGCGCATCAACAGGGGCAGGGGAGAATACGCAGTATTTT.